The 32 T cell receptor beta chains presented below share a single source sample, sequenced in a study of metastatic and nonmetastatic thyroid tumors. Until they underwent thyroid surgery, no patient had received any treatment. TCRdb reassembled clones from the PCR reads with MiXCR. The table has fewer than 20,000 clones, more than 15% seen once. Input material: blood. These receptors were obtained from a female donor with papillary thyroid cancer or a benign thyroid nodule (not recorded which). Some clones in this sample may be carry-over from other donors' samples.

CDR3 sequence: CASSLGAGNGYTF. In nucleotides, the CDR3 is TGTGCCAGCAGTTTAGGGGCAGGCAATGGCTACACCTTC. The chain is built from TRBV12-3 or TRBV12-4 and TRBJ1-2; D gene uncertain. Trimming took off 1 base at V and 6 bases at J, with 9 bases between the two ends. This CDR3 has 13 amino acids.

There are many counts of this clone. The chain links TRBV5-6 to TRBJ2-7; 7 bases are shared with TRBD2. CDR3 length: 15 amino acids. The V segment lost 4 bases and the J segment 2 bases; nucleotides outside the gene matches: 9. Germline CDR1 SGHDT, CDR2 YYEEEE. The DNA of the CDR3 is TGTGCCAGCAGCCCAGCTTGGGGGGGAACCTACGAGCAGTACTTC. This encodes CASSPAWGGTYEQYF.

This clone was counted at least ten times. This chain uses TRBV20-1 with TRBJ2-2, with 9 bases fitting TRBD1. The CDR3 runs to 16 residues. V trimming: 8 bases; J trimming: 2 bases; junction bases outside the gene matches: 12. Per the germline V gene, CDR1 is DFQATT and CDR2 is SNEGSKA (reference sequence). The CDR3 protein is CSTPGGGQGNTGELFF. The CDR3, as DNA: TGCAGTACCCCAGGAGGGGGACAGGGTAACACCGGGGAGCTGTTTTTT.

This clone counts as medium-sized (0.01 to 0.1%). Other nucleotide sequences from this sample produce the same CDR3. The chain employs TRBV5-1 and TRBJ2-2; 8 nucleotides match TRBD1. Germline V lookup: CDR1 SGHRS, CDR2 YFSETQ. The CDR3 consists of 16 residues. With V trimmed by 3 bases and J by 2 bases, 6 bases remained unmatched. CDR3 protein: CASSSNGQGNTGELFF. CDR3 DNA sequence: TGCGCCAGCAGCTCGAATGGACAGGGCAACACCGGGGAGCTGTTTTTT.

The chain employs TRBV20-1 and TRBJ2-7; tentatively, D is TRBD1 or TRBD2 (5 bases each). V lost 3 bases and J 0 bases, leaving 9 bases between the germline ends. The CDR3 contains 13 residues. CDR1 DFQATT and CDR2 SNEGSKA come from the germline V gene (reference sequence). The CDR3, as DNA: TGCAGTGCTAGGGGGGTAAGCTCCTACGAGCAGTACTTC. As protein: CSARGVSSYEQYF.

This clone showed up many times. This chain connects TRBV2 to TRBJ2-3; either TRBD1 or TRBD2 may fit D (5 bases each). The CDR3 spans 12 residues. V was trimmed by 5 bases and J by 4 bases, leaving 7 bases between them. In germline, CDR1 is SNHLY, CDR2 FYNNEI. The CDR3 spells CASSRGPDTQYF. The CDR3 DNA follows: TGTGCCAGCAGTCGGGGCCCAGATACGCAGTATTTT.

This clone is categorized as large (0.1 to 1%). Other nucleotide sequences from this sample produce the same CDR3. This rearrangement joins TRBV6-1 to TRBJ1-4; D unclear. Deletions cut 10 bases from V and 5 bases from J, with 20 bases between. CDR1 is MNHNS, CDR2 SASEGT, per germline. The CDR3 length is 15 residues. The CDR3 DNA sequence: TGTGCCACCCGGGTCCCACTCCTGGAAAATGAAAAACTGTTTTTT. It yields the protein CATRVPLLENEKLFF.

This clone has ten or more counts. A much larger clone lies a single base off, so this may be a read error. V usage is TRBV6-2 or TRBV6-3 and J usage is TRBJ1-2; TRBD1 might be the D (6 bases). There are 15 residues in the CDR3. V shed 2 bases and J shed 6 bases, with 16 bases lying between them. The germline CDR1 and CDR2 sequences are MNHEY and SVGEGT. The CDR3 nucleotides are TGTGCCAGCAGTTACCCATGGGGGGCCGGAGATGGCTACACCTTC. This encodes CASSYPWGAGDGYTF.

There are many counts of this clone. V and J are TRBV7-9 and TRBJ2-1, with 12 bases that match TRBD1. V was pared by 7 bases and J by 7 bases, with 8 bases of the junction left unmatched. The CDR3 runs 15 residues. In germline, CDR1 is SEHNR, CDR2 FQNEAQ (reference sequence). The CDR3 here is CASNSGQGARNEQFF. The DNA of the CDR3 is TGTGCCAGCAACTCGGGACAGGGGGCGCGGAATGAGCAGTTCTTC.

This clone came up many times. The V and J genes are TRBV19 and TRBJ2-4; D is perhaps TRBD1 (6 bases). CDR1 LNHDA and CDR2 SQIVND come from the germline V gene (reference sequence). The CDR3 totals 17 residues. The V gene lost 6 bases and the J gene lost 0 bases, with 18 bases spanning the gap. CDR3 protein: CASRGTGTRLAKNIQYF. CDR3 bases: TGTGCCAGTAGAGGCACAGGGACGAGGTTAGCCAAAAACATTCAGTACTTC.

This clone was counted between two and nine times. Possible read error: a much larger clone is one base away. Other DNA variants within this sample encode the same CDR3. This rearrangement joins TRBV3-1 to TRBJ1-5; D is possibly TRBD1 (5 bases). The CDR3 consists of 12 residues. CDR1 is LGHDT and CDR2 is YNNKEL in the germline V gene (reference sequence). CDR3 in DNA: TGTGCCAGCAGCTCACAGGATCAGCCCCAGCACTTT. Translating it yields CASSSQDQPQHF.

This clone was counted ten times or more. J is TRBJ2-6 and V is TRBV9; TRBD2 aligns across 7 bases. Trimming at V came to 4 bases and at J to 0 bases, leaving 1 base not matched to a gene. The CDR3 totals 15 residues. Germline V lookup: CDR1 SGDLS, CDR2 YYNGEE. The chain's CDR3 is CASSPGGSGANVLTF. DNA for the CDR3: TGTGCCAGCAGCCCGGGGGGCTCTGGGGCCAACGTCCTGACTTTC.

This clone was seen at least ten times. The J gene is TRBJ2-7, the V gene TRBV20-1, with 8 positions matching TRBD2. CDR1 and CDR2 (germline): DFQATT, SNEGSKA (reference sequence). The junction had 11 bases not matched to a gene; V was cut back by 6 bases and J by 4 bases. The CDR3 length is 14 residues. CDR3 sequence (DNA): TGCAGTGCAAACGCCTGGAGCGGGAGTTACGAGCAGTACTTC. This sequence encodes CSANAWSGSYEQYF.

This clone has more than one count but fewer than ten. A junction end diverges from the germline sequence, so it may reflect a read error. The V and J genes are TRBV19 and TRBJ2-7; no firm D call. The germline gives CDR1 LNHDA, CDR2 SQIVND (reference sequence). The CDR3 has 13 amino acids. Written as DNA, the CDR3 is TGTGCCAGTAGTATCGGCGGCCCCTACGAGCAGTGCTTC. Amino acid sequence: CASSIGGPYEQCF.

Turning to this clone: At one end the junction does not follow the germline gene, possibly because of a read error. CDR3 amino acids: CASSDSTGGEASF. DNA for the CDR3: TGCGCCAGCAGTGACTCCACAGGGGGCGAAGCTTCCTTT. The rearrangement links TRBV6-8 to TRBJ1-1, with TRBD1 identical over 9 bases. Germline V lookup: CDR1 MNHGY, CDR2 SAAAGT. This CDR3 region has 13 residues.

This clone has a count of ten or more. The gene calls are TRBV7-2 and TRBJ1-4; 8 bases match TRBD1. V dropped 3 bases and J dropped 7; count of bases not matched to a gene: 4. The CDR3 is 14 residues long. Looked up from germline, CDR1 is SGHTA and CDR2 is FQGNSA. The CDR3 region has the DNA TGTGCCAGCAGCTTGGTTACAGGGGGTGAAAAACTGTTTTTT. Translated: CASSLVTGGEKLFF.

In the case of this clone: A read error may account for a junction end that differs from germline. The gene calls are TRBV12-3 or TRBV12-4 and TRBJ2-7, with 9 bases aligning to TRBD2. CDR3 size: 15 residues. CDR3 DNA: TGTGCCCGCAGCTCGGGAAGCGGGAGGACATCCGCGCAGTACTTC. Translating it yields CARSSGSGRTSAQYF.

This clone was observed many times. The chain combines TRBV5-5 with TRBJ2-1; D is perhaps TRBD2 (6 bases). V was pared by 4 bases and J by 0 bases, with 14 bases between. This CDR3 spans 16 amino acids. CDR1 is SGHKS, CDR2 YYEKEE, per germline (reference sequence). The CDR3 loop is CASSPRDSNSYNEQFF. The CDR3 DNA reads as TGTGCCAGCAGCCCGCGGGACTCCAACTCCTACAATGAGCAGTTCTTC.

This clone showed up many times. This specimen includes other DNA sequences encoding the same CDR3. As DNA, the CDR3 is TGTGCCAGCAGCCGACAGGGGCACACTGAAGCTTTCTTT. This sequence encodes CASSRQGHTEAFF. J is TRBJ1-1 and V is TRBV2; 8 bases match TRBD1. Germline V CDR1 and CDR2: SNHLY, FYNNEI. V dropped 6 bases and J dropped 3; count of bases not matched to a gene: 3. The CDR3 consists of 13 residues.

This clone is medium-sized. The chain couples TRBV28 to TRBJ1-1; D remains unclear. Per germline, CDR1 MDHEN and CDR2 SYDVKM. V was clipped by 3 bases and J by 5 bases, with 7 bases between them. The CDR3 length is 12 residues. The CDR3 protein is CASSLPKTEAFF. CDR3 coding DNA: TGTGCCAGCAGTTTGCCCAAAACTGAAGCTTTCTTT.

The sample holds many counts of this clone. The V call is TRBV5-1, the J call TRBJ2-7, with a weak D call TRBD2 (6 bases). Germline V CDR1 and CDR2: SGHRS, YFSETQ. Trimming removed 0 bases at V and 7 bases at J, with 14 bases between. This CDR3 comprises 14 residues. This CDR3 is CASSLGRGPGEQYF. The CDR3 region has the DNA TGCGCCAGCAGCTTGGGGAGGGGTCCGGGTGAGCAGTACTTC.

This clone has at least ten counts. CDR3 in amino acids: CASSQEGFGTDTQYF. The CDR3 coding sequence is TGTGCCAGCAGCCAAGAAGGGTTTGGCACAGATACGCAGTATTTT. V gene TRBV3-1 combines with J gene TRBJ2-3; D is uncertain. Germline CDR1 reads LGHDT; CDR2 reads YNNKEL (reference sequence). This CDR3 spans 15 amino acids. The V end lost 0 bases, the J end lost 1 base, and 8 bases lay between the germline ends.

This clone is medium-sized by share. The CDR3 protein is CASSLWTGGAYEQYF. The CDR3, as DNA: TGTGCCAGCAGTCTCTGGACAGGGGGCGCTTACGAGCAGTACTTC. The chain couples TRBV28 to TRBJ2-7, with 11 bases that match TRBD1. CDR3 size: 15 residues. CDR1 is MDHEN, CDR2 SYDVKM, per germline. The junction had 7 bases not matched to a gene; V was cut back by 5 bases and J by 4 bases.

This clone is classed as medium-sized. The V gene is TRBV11-2, the J gene TRBJ1-2, with 8 nucleotides matching TRBD1. The CDR3 runs 15 residues. Germline-derived CDR1 and CDR2 are SGHAT and FQNNGV. The V gene end was trimmed by 0 bases and the J gene end by 7 bases; junction bases not matched to a gene: 7. This CDR3 reads CASSLDPGGQVGYTF. CDR3 DNA sequence: TGTGCCAGCAGCTTAGATCCAGGGGGACAGGTTGGCTACACCTTC.

This clone was observed many times. The rearrangement links TRBV7-9 to TRBJ2-7; unclear D gene. V was trimmed by 6 bases and J by 2 bases, leaving 11 bases between them. This CDR3 contains 13 residues. Germline V CDR1 and CDR2: SEHNR, FQNEAQ (reference sequence). CDR3 loop: CASSLDGTYEQYF. The CDR3 nucleotides are TGTGCCAGCAGTCTCGACGGAACCTACGAGCAGTACTTC.

The chain employs TRBV5-1 and TRBJ2-2; D is unclear. The CDR3 runs to 13 residues. The V gene lost 2 bases and the J gene lost 1 base, with 3 bases spanning the gap. Germline lookup yields CDR1 SGHRS and CDR2 YFSETQ. In nucleotides, the CDR3 is TGCGCCAGCAGCTTTGAGAACACCGGGGAGCTGTTTTTT. It codes for CASSFENTGELFF. The full variable domain, in which reference TRBV5-1 and TRBJ2-2 provide the parts outside the CDR3, is KAGVTQTPRYLIKTRGQQVTLSCSPISGHRSVSWYQQTPGQGLQFLFEYFSETQRNKGNFPGRFSGRQFSNSRSEMNVSTLELGDSALYLCASSFENTGELFFGEGSRLTVL.

This clone was counted only a few times. The J gene is TRBJ2-2, the V gene TRBV6-1, with TRBD1 matching over 11 bases. Germline assignment: CDR1 MNHNS and CDR2 SASEGT. This CDR3 has 15 amino acids. With 3 bases clipped from V and 6 bases from J, the junction kept 3 bases outside the gene matches. This chain's CDR3 is CASSEGTGGAGELFF. CDR3 DNA sequence: TGTGCCAGCAGTGAGGGGACAGGGGGGGCCGGGGAGCTGTTTTTT.

Only one count was recorded for this clone. This chain connects TRBV4-1 to TRBJ1-5, with TRBD1 matching over 7 bases. With V trimmed by 5 bases and J by 5 bases, 9 bases remained unmatched. The CDR3 length is 15 residues. Germline assignment: CDR1 MGHRA and CDR2 YSYEKL. The CDR3 DNA reads as TGCGCCAGCAGCAGAGGACAGGAGGGGCATCAGCCCCAGCATTTT. Translating gives CASSRGQEGHQPQHF.

The V call is TRBV18, the J call TRBJ2-7; 8 nucleotides match TRBD1. The V and J ends lost 2 bases and 2 bases, in that order; junction bases with no gene match: 5. Looked up from germline, CDR1 is KGHSH and CDR2 is LQKENI. The CDR3 loop spans 15 amino acids. The CDR3 loop is CASSPARTGTYEQYF. For the CDR3, the DNA is TGTGCCAGCTCACCAGCCCGGACAGGGACCTACGAGCAGTACTTC.

This clone is medium-sized (0.01 to 0.1%) by share. For the CDR3, the DNA is TGTGCCAGCAGTGAACGGGGGGATCAGCCCCAGCATTTT. It is translated as CASSERGDQPQHF. The genes are TRBV6-1 and TRBJ1-5, with D possibly TRBD1 on 5 matching bases. This CDR3 region has 13 residues. Between the trimmed V and J ends, which lost 2 bases and 5 bases, there was a span of 7 bases. Germline CDR1 MNHNS, CDR2 SASEGT.

This clone was detected many times. At the DNA level, this CDR3 is encoded by other sequences in the same sample as well. The chain has TRBV29-1 and TRBJ2-3, with D possibly being TRBD1 (6 bases). CDR1 and CDR2 (germline): SQVTM, ANQGSEA. Trimming took off 5 bases at V and 3 bases at J, with 9 bases between the two ends. The CDR3 totals 12 residues. This CDR3 reads CSVQGMTDTQYF. The CDR3 coding sequence is TGCAGCGTTCAGGGGATGACAGATACGCAGTATTTT.

This clone has only a few counts. A junction end diverges from the germline sequence, so it may reflect a read error. This chain links TRBV27 with TRBJ1-6; D is perhaps TRBD1 (5 bases). Germline values: CDR1 MNHEY, CDR2 SMNVEV (reference sequence). The CDR3 length is 15 residues. In DNA form, the CDR3 reads TGTGCCAGCAGCCGGGACCAGTACAACAATTCACACCTCCACTTT. It translates to CASSRDQYNNSHLHF.